This TCR beta chain is drawn from a study of breast tumors, draining lymph nodes, adjacent tissues. Points from the study as a whole: Tumor and nontumor repertoires were significantly more similar in luminal-like than in basal-like breast cancer. The lymph node origin of tumor T cells was framed as consistent with a hypothesis, not demonstrated. Compared with lymph nodes, tumors were less diverse; compared with nontumor tissue, more.

TCRdb recomputed calls from the multiplex PCR reads with MiXCR, one row per CDR3 protein. The sample includes about 200,000 distinct CDR3 sequences, 31% of them seen just once. This clonotype was seen repeatedly, ten times or more. What it binds is unknown. Axillary draining lymph nodes of breast cancer patients supplied the node samples. The specimen sequenced was axillary lymph node tissue. The sequence was obtained from a female donor with breast cancer. Some clones in this sample may be carry-over from other donors' samples.

The chain's CDR3 is CAWKTQGASEQYF. The DNA of the CDR3 is TGTGCCTGGAAAACTCAGGGGGCGTCCGAGCAGTACTTC. The chain combines TRBV30 with TRBJ2-7; 8 nucleotides agree with TRBD1. V lost 4 bases to trimming and J lost 6 bases; unmatched junction nucleotides: 8. Germline V gives CDR1 GTSNPN, CDR2 SVGIG (reference sequence). CDR3 length equals 13 residues.